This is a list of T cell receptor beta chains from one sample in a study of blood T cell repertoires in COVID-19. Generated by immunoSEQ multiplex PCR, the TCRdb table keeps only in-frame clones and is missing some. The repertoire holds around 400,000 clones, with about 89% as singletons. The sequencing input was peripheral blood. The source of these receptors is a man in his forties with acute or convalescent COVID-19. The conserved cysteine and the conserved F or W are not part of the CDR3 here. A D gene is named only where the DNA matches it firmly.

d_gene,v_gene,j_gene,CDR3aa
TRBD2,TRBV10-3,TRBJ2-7,ATSGGSPFEQY
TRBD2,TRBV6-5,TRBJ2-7,ASSSVASGSYEQY
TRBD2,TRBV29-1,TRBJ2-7,SVWRAGGPAEPYEQY
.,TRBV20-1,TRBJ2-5,SESQQETQY
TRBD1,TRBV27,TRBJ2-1,ASSLWTGPNEQF
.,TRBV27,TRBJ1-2,ASSLSDSSNYGYT
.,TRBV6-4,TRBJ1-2,ASSDGRRGYGYT
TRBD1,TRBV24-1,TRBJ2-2,ATGETGGANTGELF
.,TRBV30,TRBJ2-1,AWSVHGNEQF
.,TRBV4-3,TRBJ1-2,ASSQDPTVLGGYT
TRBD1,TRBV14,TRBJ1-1,ASSQWIGQGYTEAF
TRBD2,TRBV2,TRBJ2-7,ASSGLAGVPDEQY
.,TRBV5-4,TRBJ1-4,ASSLFRGNNEKLF
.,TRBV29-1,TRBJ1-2,SAREVGSVPYGYT
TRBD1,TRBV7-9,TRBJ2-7,ASSFSGQTIYEQY
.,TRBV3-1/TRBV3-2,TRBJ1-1,ASIDPGTEAF
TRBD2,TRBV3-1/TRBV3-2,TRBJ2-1,ASSPSSGSQYEQF
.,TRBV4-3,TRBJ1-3,ASSQDLGQGRNTIY
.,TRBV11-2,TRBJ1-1,ASSLDRQTNTEAF
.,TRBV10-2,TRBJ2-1,ASSESRSSDEQF
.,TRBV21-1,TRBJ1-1,ASINCQGTAGRTEAF
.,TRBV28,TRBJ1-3,ASSLGREGSSGNTIY
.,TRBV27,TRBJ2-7,ATKPEQGSYEQY
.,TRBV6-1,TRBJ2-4,ASSGLGNLAKNIQY
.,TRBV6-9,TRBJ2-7,ARGRGKATYEQY
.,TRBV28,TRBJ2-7,ASRKLTSYEQY
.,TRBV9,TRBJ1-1,ASSVSGWNTEAF
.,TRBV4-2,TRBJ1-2,ASSQDWGDYGYT
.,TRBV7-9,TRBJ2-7,ASSSIRYEQY
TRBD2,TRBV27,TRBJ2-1,ASRTSGSSYNEQF
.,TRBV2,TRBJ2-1,AGQTSYNEQF
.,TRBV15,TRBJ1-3,ATSIETVPSGNTIY
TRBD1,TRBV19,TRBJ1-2,ASSSLGQANYGYT
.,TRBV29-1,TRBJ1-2,SVEFGTLYGYT
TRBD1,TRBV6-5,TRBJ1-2,ASSRGQGRDYGYT